This TCR beta chain was profiled in a study of blood T cell repertoires in COVID-19. The wider study: PBMCs, B-cell-depleted T cells, or T cells provided the cDNA or gDNA that made up the material.

The germline V gene encodes CDR1 SQVTM and CDR2 ANQGSEA. V lost 4 bases, J lost 5 bases, and 10 bases stayed unmatched. The CDR3 loop spans 16 amino acids. Assay used: immunoSEQ multiplex PCR; TCRdb lists only in-frame clones, some missing. The data show over 120,000 clones, 75% to 80% seen once. The rearrangement uses TRBV29-1 and TRBJ2-1, with TRBD2 identical over 11 bases. Sequenced input: PBMCs or T cells enriched from blood (not recorded which). This TCR came from a woman between 45 and 60 years old who had recovered from COVID-19. The CDR3 coding sequence is TGCAGCGTTGGGAGACTAGCGGGGACCCCGGACAATGAGCAGTTCTTC. Its translation is CSVGRLAGTPDNEQFF.